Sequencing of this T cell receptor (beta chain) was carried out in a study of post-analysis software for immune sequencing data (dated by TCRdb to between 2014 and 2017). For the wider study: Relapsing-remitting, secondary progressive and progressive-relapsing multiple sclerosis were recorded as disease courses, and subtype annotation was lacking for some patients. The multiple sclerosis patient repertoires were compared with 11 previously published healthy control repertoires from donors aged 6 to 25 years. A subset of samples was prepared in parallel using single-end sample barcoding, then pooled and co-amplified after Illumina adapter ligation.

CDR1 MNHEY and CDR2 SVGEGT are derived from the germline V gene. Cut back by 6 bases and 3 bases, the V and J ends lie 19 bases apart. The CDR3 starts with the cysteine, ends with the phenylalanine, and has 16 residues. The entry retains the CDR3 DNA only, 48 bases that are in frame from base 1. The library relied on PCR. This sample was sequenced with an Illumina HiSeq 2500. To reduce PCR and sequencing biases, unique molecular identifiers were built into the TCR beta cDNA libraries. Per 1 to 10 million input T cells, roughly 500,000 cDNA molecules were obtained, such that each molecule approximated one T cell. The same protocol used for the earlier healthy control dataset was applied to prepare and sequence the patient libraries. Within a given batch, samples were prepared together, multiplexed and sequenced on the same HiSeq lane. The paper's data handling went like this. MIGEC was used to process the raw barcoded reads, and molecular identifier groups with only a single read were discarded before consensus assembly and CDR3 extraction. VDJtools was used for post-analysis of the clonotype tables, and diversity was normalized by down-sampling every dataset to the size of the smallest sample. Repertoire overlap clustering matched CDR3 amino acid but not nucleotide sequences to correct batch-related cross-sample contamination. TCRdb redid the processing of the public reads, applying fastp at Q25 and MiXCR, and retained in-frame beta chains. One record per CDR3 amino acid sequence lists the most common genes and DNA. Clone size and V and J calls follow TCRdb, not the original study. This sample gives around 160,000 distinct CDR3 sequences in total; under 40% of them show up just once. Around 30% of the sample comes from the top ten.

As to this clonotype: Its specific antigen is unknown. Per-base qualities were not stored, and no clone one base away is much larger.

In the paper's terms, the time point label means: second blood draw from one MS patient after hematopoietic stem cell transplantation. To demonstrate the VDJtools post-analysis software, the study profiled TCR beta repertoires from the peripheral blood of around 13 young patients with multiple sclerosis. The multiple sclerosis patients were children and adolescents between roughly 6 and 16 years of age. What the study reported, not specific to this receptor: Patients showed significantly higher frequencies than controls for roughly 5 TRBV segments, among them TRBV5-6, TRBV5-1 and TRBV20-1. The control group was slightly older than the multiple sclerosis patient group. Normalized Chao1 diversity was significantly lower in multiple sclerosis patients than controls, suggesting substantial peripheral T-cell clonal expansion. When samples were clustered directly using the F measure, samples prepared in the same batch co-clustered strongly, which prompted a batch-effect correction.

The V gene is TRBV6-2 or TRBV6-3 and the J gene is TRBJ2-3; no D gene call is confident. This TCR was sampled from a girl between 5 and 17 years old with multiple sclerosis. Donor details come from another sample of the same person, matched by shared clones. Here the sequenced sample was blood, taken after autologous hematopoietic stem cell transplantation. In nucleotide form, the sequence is TGTGCCAGCAGACCCCGGACCATCCTCTCGACAGATACGCAGTATTTT. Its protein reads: CASRPRTILSTDTQYF.